This T cell receptor (beta chain) was captured in a study of control samples from healthy donors and cancer patients. TCRdb's copy holds only in-frame clones and misses some; the assay was immunoSEQ multiplex PCR. In the table there are 120,000 or so clones, 80% to 95% of which are singletons. CDR3 length: 16 residues. The V end was cut by 2 bases, the J end by 3 bases, with 14 bases between. CDR1 is MNHEY, CDR2 SVGAGI, per germline. The V and J genes are TRBV6-5 and TRBJ1-3, with D possibly being TRBD1 (6 bases). This clonotype originated in a man aged 18 to 35 in good health. The sequencing input was blood. Here the CDR3 DNA reads TGTGCCAGCAGTTACGTTGCAGGGGTTCATGGAAACACCATATATTTT. Translation: CASSYVAGVHGNTIYF.